The source of this TCR beta chain is a study of blood T cell repertoires in COVID-19. CDR3 length: 16 residues. Germline trimming cut 2 bases from V and 7 bases from J; bases unmatched to any gene: 9. Germline values: CDR1 MGHRA, CDR2 YSYEKL. As handled by the study authors: From reference gene primer amplification, estimates of nucleated cell counts were derived. Measured with immunoSEQ multiplex PCR; TCRdb has only the in-frame clones, and not every one. Clone size and the V and J calls come from that table; the DNA yielded D and trimming. This table has approximately 53,000 clones, 89% appearing once.

The chain couples TRBV4-1 to TRBJ1-5; TRBD1 agrees at 9 bases. The sample comprised peripheral blood. This clonotype was obtained from a human donor in a cohort sampled during active COVID-19. The CDR3 loop reads CASSQSKGQGGQPQHF. The CDR3 DNA sequence: TGCGCCAGCAGCCAATCCAAGGGACAGGGAGGGCAGCCCCAGCATTTT.